The T cell receptor (beta chain) described here comes from a study of cytomegalovirus exposure and HLA in healthy donors. V lost 2 bases to trimming and J lost 7 bases; unmatched junction nucleotides: 5. Germline V lookup: CDR1 LNHDA, CDR2 SQIVND (reference sequence). The CDR3 sequence is 17 residues long. PCR amplification relied on 60 Vbeta primers (plus 13 Jbeta primers). This table comes from immunoSEQ multiplex PCR, and its TCRdb copy is limited to in-frame clones, with some not included. The sample has roughly 70,000 clones; about 75% are singletons. The V and J genes are TRBV19 and TRBJ2-1; 16 bases match TRBD2. The sample was PBMCs. This TCR came from a man between 70 and 80 years old in good health and CMV-seronegative. The DNA of the CDR3 is TGTGCCAGTAGTATATTTGGGACTAGCGGGAGGGTTAATGAGCAGTTCTTC. Translated, it gives CASSIFGTSGRVNEQFF. The whole variable domain, remainder taken from reference TRBV19 and TRBJ2-1, is DGGITQSPKYLFRKEGQNVTLSCEQNLNHDAMYWYRQDPGQGLRLIYYSQIVNDFQKGDIAEGYSVSREKKESFPLTVTSAQKNPTAFYLCASSIFGTSGRVNEQFFGPGTRLTVL.